Detailed here is one T cell receptor beta chain. Its antigen is still unknown. In germline, CDR1 is SGDLS, CDR2 YYNGEE. The trim removed 0 bases at V and 8 bases at J, leaving 12 bases unmatched. The CDR3 totals 16 residues. This record belongs to a study of cytomegalovirus exposure and HLA in healthy donors. The primer mix had 60 Vbeta and 13 Jbeta primers. Some clones are missing from TCRdb's copy, which holds only in-frame ones; the method was immunoSEQ multiplex PCR. The table has about 190,000 clones, roughly 82% seen once; the top ten hold around 3%. General study points: Published work reported that the classifier diagnosed cytomegalovirus status with high specificity and sensitivity. A later analysis reported that several of the most significant clusters appeared to be linked to common viral pathogens, among them Epstein-Barr virus. The authors listed 150 to 200 TCR beta chains as cytomegalovirus-associated. A later analysis linked some 17,000 TCR beta sequences to HLA alleles at 0.05 false discovery rate.

This receptor was taken from a woman between 45 and 65 years old in good health and CMV-seropositive. The sample consisted of PBMCs. The chain employs TRBV9 and TRBJ1-2; 8 bases fit TRBD1. The CDR3 sequence is CASSVGGPRGRGGYTF. Written as DNA, the CDR3 is TGTGCCAGCAGCGTAGGGGGGCCCAGGGGGCGCGGGGGCTACACCTTC.